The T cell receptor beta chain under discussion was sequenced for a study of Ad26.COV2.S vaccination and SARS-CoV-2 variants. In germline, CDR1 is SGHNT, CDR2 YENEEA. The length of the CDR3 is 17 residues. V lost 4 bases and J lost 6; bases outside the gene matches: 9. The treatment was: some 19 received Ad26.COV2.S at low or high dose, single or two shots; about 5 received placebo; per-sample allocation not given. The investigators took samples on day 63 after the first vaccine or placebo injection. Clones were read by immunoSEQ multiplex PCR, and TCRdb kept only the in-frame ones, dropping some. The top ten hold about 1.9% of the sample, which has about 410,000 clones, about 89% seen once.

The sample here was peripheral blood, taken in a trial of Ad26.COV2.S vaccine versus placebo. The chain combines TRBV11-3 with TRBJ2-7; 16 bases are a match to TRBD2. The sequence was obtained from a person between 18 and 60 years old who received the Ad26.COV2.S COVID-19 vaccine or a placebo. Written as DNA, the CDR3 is TGTGCCAGCAGCTCGGGACTAGCGGGAGGGCCTTCCCTCGAGCAGTACTTC. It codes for CASSSGLAGGPSLEQYF.